This T cell receptor (beta chain) was retrieved from a study of T cells in localized non-small cell lung cancer. TCRdb's table, derived via immunoSEQ multiplex PCR, lists solely in-frame clones and lacks some. The sample lists nearly 25,000 clones, about 86% occurring once. The CDR3 sequence is 14 residues long. Germline loops: CDR1 SGHVS, CDR2 FQNEAQ. J lost 5 bases, V lost 5 bases, and 3 bases had no gene match. The sequence was collected from an older male donor with stage II squamous cell lung carcinoma. Sequencing was performed on peripheral blood, taken before any cancer treatment. The rearrangement joins TRBV7-8 to TRBJ2-3, with 11 bases identical to TRBD1. CDR3 in amino acids: CASSADRGQDTQYF. DNA of the CDR3: TGTGCCAGCAGCGCGGACAGGGGGCAAGATACGCAGTATTTT.